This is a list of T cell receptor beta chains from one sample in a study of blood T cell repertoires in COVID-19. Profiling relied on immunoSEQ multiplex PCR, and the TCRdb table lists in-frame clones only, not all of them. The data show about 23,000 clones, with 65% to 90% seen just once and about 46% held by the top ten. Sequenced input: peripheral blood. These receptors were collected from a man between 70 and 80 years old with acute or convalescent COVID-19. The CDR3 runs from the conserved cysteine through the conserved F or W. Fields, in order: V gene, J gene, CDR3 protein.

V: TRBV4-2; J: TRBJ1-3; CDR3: CASSQAGEGAGNTIYF
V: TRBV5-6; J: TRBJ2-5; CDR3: CASSSTQGGETQYF
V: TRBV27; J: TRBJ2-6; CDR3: CASSLSSGANVLTF
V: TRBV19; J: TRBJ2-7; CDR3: CASSIHRNEGTYEQYF
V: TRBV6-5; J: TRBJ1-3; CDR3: CASTGTSYGNTIYF
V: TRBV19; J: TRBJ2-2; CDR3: CASSWGQGETGELFF
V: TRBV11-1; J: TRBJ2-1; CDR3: CASSLEPHPYNEQFF
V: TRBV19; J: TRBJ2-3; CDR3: CASSIEASGGKFTDTQYF
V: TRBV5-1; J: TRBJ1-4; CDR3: CASSFRQGSVEKLFF
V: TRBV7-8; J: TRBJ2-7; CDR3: CASSLFGTLNYEQYF
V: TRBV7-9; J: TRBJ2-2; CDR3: CASSLWTSGNTGELFF
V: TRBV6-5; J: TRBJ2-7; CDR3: CASSLQRETHEQYF
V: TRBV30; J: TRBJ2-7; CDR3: CAWGKQGSYEQYF
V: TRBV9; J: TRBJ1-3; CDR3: CASSPTLIGDTIYF
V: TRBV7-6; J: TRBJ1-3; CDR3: CASSLVSRVISGNTIYF
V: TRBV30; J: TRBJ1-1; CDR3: CAWSFAGTEAFF
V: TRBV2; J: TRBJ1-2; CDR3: CASSIQGPLGYTF